This entry lists 25 T cell receptor beta chains sequenced from one sample in a study of response to subunit inactivated influenza vaccine. TCRdb re-called the RT-PCR reads through MiXCR, storing one row per CDR3 protein. The sample holds approximately 250,000 distinct CDR3 sequences; roughly an eighth are singletons and the top ten take 7.8%. This specimen consisted of non-naive T cells sorted from PBMCs, obtained roughly 2 weeks before vaccination. The receptors shown here come from a man aged 45-65 years who received an inactivated influenza vaccine.

The V gene is TRBV28, the J gene TRBJ1-6; maybe TRBD1 (5 bases). The V end was cut by 3 bases, the J end by 7 bases, with 19 bases between. Germline V gene sequence: CDR1 MDHEN, CDR2 SYDVKM. CDR3 size: 17 residues. In nucleotides, the CDR3 is TGTGCCAGCAGTTTTGGGGCAGGGTGGCTGGGAAATTCACCCCTCCACTTT. Protein product: CASSFGAGWLGNSPLHF.

J is TRBJ1-6 and V is TRBV2, with 8 bases fitting TRBD1. Losses at the gene ends were 5 bases for V and 5 bases for J; bases not matched to a gene: 2. Germline V gives CDR1 SNHLY, CDR2 FYNNEI. This CDR3 has 14 residues. CDR3 in DNA: TGTGCCAGCAGTTTGACAGGGGATAATTCACCCCTCCACTTT. Its translation: CASSLTGDNSPLHF.

In this sample, this clonotype turned up many times. The chain is built from TRBV6-1 and TRBJ2-5; D gene unclear. This CDR3 is 14 amino acids long. CDR1 MNHNS and CDR2 SASEGT come from the germline V gene. The V end was cut by 2 bases, the J end by 0 bases, with 7 bases between. CDR3 region: CASSENLNQETQYF. The CDR3 DNA reads as TGTGCCAGCAGTGAAAACTTAAACCAAGAGACCCAGTACTTC.

This clonotype was detected ten times or more. The rearrangement links TRBV27 to TRBJ2-3, with D perhaps matching TRBD1 (6 bases). Germline CDR1 is MNHEY and CDR2 is SMNVEV (reference sequence). The CDR3 is 16 amino acids. Trimming took 2 bases from V and 1 from J, leaving 13 bases between them. In DNA, the CDR3 is TGTGCCAGCAGTTTAAGGGGGACCTCCCGCACAGATACGCAGTATTTT. It is translated as CASSLRGTSRTDTQYF.

V usage is TRBV2 and J usage is TRBJ2-7; D possibly corresponds to TRBD2 (5 bases). Germline assignment: CDR1 SNHLY and CDR2 FYNNEI. The V end was cut by 4 bases, the J end by 0 bases, with 16 bases between. The CDR3 covers 16 residues. This CDR3 is CASSASGGLGSYEQYF. As DNA, the CDR3 is TGTGCCAGCAGTGCGAGCGGTGGACTCGGCTCCTACGAGCAGTACTTC. Full variable domain (missing parts from reference TRBV2 and TRBJ2-7): EPEVTQTPSHQVTQMGQEVILRCVPISNHLYFYWYRQILGQKVEFLVSFYNNEISEKSEIFDDQFSVERPDGSNFTLKIRSTKLEDSAMYFCASSASGGLGSYEQYFGPGTRLTVT.

The chain recombines TRBV5-4 with TRBJ2-1; no clear D gene. The CDR3 has 13 residues. The germline V gene encodes CDR1 SGHNT and CDR2 YYREEE (reference sequence). V lost 7 bases and J lost 6, with 14 bases in between. CDR3 in amino acids: CASGPGPGNEQFF. The CDR3 DNA sequence: TGTGCCAGCGGCCCTGGGCCCGGCAATGAGCAGTTCTTC.

This rearrangement joins TRBV2 to TRBJ2-3; the match to TRBD2 covers 11 bases. Germline V gives CDR1 SNHLY, CDR2 FYNNEI. V shed 4 bases, J shed 5 bases, and the junction held 5 bases outside the gene matches. This CDR3 contains 15 residues. DNA for the CDR3: TGTGCCAGCAGTGTACTAGCGGGGGCTGGAGATACGCAGTATTTT. Residues: CASSVLAGAGDTQYF.

This clonotype was detected a few times. CDR3 protein: CASSLLASTEQFF. The CDR3 region has the DNA TGTGCCAGCAGCTTGCTAGCTTCCACTGAGCAGTTCTTC. This chain joins TRBV7-7 and TRBJ2-1, with D possibly being TRBD2 (5 bases). The V gene's germline CDR1 is SSHAT and CDR2 FNYEAQ (reference sequence). The CDR3 totals 13 residues. The ends were cut back, 3 bases at V and 9 bases at J, with 12 bases in the middle.

The chain links TRBV7-9 to TRBJ2-1; D is unclear. The CDR3 has 13 residues. Trimming removed 2 bases at V and 12 bases at J, with 14 bases between. Germline values: CDR1 SEHNR, CDR2 FQNEAQ (reference sequence). This CDR3 reads CASSLTGSEGQFF. As DNA, the CDR3 is TGTGCCAGCAGCTTAACCGGATCGGAAGGGCAGTTCTTC.

This clonotype has just a few counts. This chain links TRBV7-9 with TRBJ2-3; no clear D gene. The CDR3 runs to 13 residues. The V end was cut by 2 bases, the J end by 5 bases, with 8 bases between. The germline gives CDR1 SEHNR, CDR2 FQNEAQ (reference sequence). For the CDR3, the DNA is TGTGCCAGCAGCTTATCCCTGTTAGATACGCAGTATTTT. This encodes CASSLSLLDTQYF.

The chain carries TRBV5-1 and TRBJ2-7, with a weak D call TRBD1 (6 bases). The germline V gene has CDR1 SGHRS and CDR2 YFSETQ. V lost 4 bases to trimming and J lost 2 bases, with 16 bases between them. This CDR3 is built from 15 residues. The CDR3 is CASSPSPDRTYEQYF. In nucleotides, the CDR3 is TGCGCCAGCAGCCCGTCCCCGGACAGAACCTACGAGCAGTACTTC.

The table lists this clonotype with many counts. The chain carries TRBV20-1 and TRBJ2-7; 8 nucleotides line up with TRBD1. The germline gives CDR1 DFQATT, CDR2 SNEGSKA (reference sequence). The CDR3 is made up of 12 amino acids. After removal of 5 bases from V and 6 bases from J, the junction contained 6 bases not matched to a gene. The CDR3 loop reads CSAGDRMGEQYF. DNA of the CDR3: TGCAGTGCTGGGGACAGGATGGGCGAGCAGTACTTC.

This clonotype was seen more than once but under ten times. The chain uses TRBV4-3 and TRBJ2-7; 10 nucleotides agree with TRBD1. Trimming took 0 bases from V and 6 from J; bases not matched to a gene: 5. From germline, CDR1 is LGHNA and CDR2 YSLEER. The CDR3 loop spans 15 amino acids. This CDR3 is CASSQDLGTGVEQYF. CDR3 bases: TGCGCCAGCAGCCAAGATTTAGGGACAGGGGTCGAGCAGTACTTC.

CDR3 sequence (DNA): TGTGCCAGCAGCCTCGGGCGTAGGATCTATGGCTACACCTTC. It encodes CASSLGRRIYGYTF. The gene calls are TRBV28 and TRBJ1-2; D is unclear. Trimming pared 6 bases from V and 4 bases from J, leaving 15 bases between. The CDR3 consists of 14 residues. Germline lookup yields CDR1 MDHEN and CDR2 SYDVKM.

This clonotype has just a few counts. V and J are TRBV10-3 and TRBJ2-5, with TRBD1 matching 11 bases. V was clipped by 5 bases and J by 3 bases; unmatched bases: 8. Germline V gives CDR1 ENHRY, CDR2 SYGVKD. The CDR3 contains 16 residues. Written as DNA, the CDR3 is TGTGCCATCAGTCGGGCTGGGACAGGGGGTGAAGAGACCCAGTACTTC. Residues: CAISRAGTGGEETQYF.

This clonotype was seen ten or more times. The chain recombines TRBV28 with TRBJ2-4; 8 bases line up with TRBD1. The CDR3 length is 13 residues. Trimming cost V 3 bases and J 7 bases; bases outside gene matches: 2. Germline assignment: CDR1 MDHEN and CDR2 SYDVKM. DNA of the CDR3: TGTGCCAGCAGTTTTCGGACAGGGAACATTCAGTACTTC. Protein product: CASSFRTGNIQYF.

This clonotype was detected only a few times. The rearrangement joins TRBV4-3 to TRBJ2-3, with TRBD2 as a possible D gene (5 bases). Germline V lookup: CDR1 LGHNA, CDR2 YSLEER. Trimming pared 0 bases from V and 12 bases from J, leaving 19 bases between. The length of the CDR3 is 15 residues. The CDR3 protein is CASSQEEVAWAGQYF. DNA of the CDR3: TGCGCCAGCAGCCAAGAGGAGGTAGCCTGGGCAGGACAGTATTTT.

This clonotype was seen a few times. The chain combines TRBV4-3 with TRBJ2-7; D is uncertain. Trimming shortened V by 0 bases and J by 2 bases, and 8 bases separated the two germline ends. CDR3 size: 14 residues. CDR1 is LGHNA and CDR2 is YSLEER in the germline V gene. The CDR3 region is CASSQEWVAYEQYF. The CDR3 DNA reads TGCGCCAGCAGCCAAGAGTGGGTCGCCTACGAGCAGTACTTC.

This clonotype showed up just a few times. The chain combines TRBV28 with TRBJ2-7; D gene uncertain. This CDR3 is built from 14 residues. Trimming removed 3 bases from V and 6 bases from J, with 15 bases in between. Germline V CDR1 and CDR2: MDHEN, SYDVKM. The CDR3 region is CASSLVVAAAEQYF. CDR3 sequence (DNA): TGTGCCAGCAGTTTGGTAGTGGCCGCTGCCGAGCAGTACTTC. The full variable domain, rest sourced from reference TRBV28 and TRBJ2-7, is DVKVTQSSRYLVKRTGEKVFLECVQDMDHENMFWYRQDPGLGLRLIYFSYDVKMKEKGDIPEGYSVSREKKERFSLILESASTNQTSMYLCASSLVVAAAEQYFGPGTRLTVT.

There are a few counts of this clonotype. The CDR3 here is CSVRGVVNEQFF. The CDR3 DNA sequence: TGCAGCGTAAGAGGGGTAGTCAATGAGCAGTTCTTC. This sequence joins TRBV29-1 and TRBJ2-1; D may correspond to TRBD1 or TRBD2 (5 bases each). Germline values: CDR1 SQVTM, CDR2 ANQGSEA. Trimming left V 6 bases short and J 6 bases short, with 12 bases between. The CDR3 spans 12 residues.

A few counts support this clonotype. The chain carries TRBV5-1 and TRBJ2-3, with D unclear. Trimming pared 0 bases from V and 7 bases from J, leaving 9 bases between. CDR3 length: 13 amino acids. Germline CDR1 is SGHRS and CDR2 is YFSETQ. CDR3 coding DNA: TGCGCCAGCAGCTTGGAGTGGGGATATACGCAGTATTTT. As protein: CASSLEWGYTQYF.

V and J are TRBV5-6 and TRBJ2-2, with unresolved D. This CDR3 region has 14 residues. V dropped 1 base and J dropped 1 base, with 5 bases sitting between them. Germline loops: CDR1 SGHDT, CDR2 YYEEEE. CDR3 DNA sequence: TGTGCCAGCAGCTTGTATATGAACACCGGGGAGCTGTTTTTT. Translated: CASSLYMNTGELFF.

This clonotype came up a few times. This chain uses TRBV2 with TRBJ1-1; D gene unclear. Germline V gene lookup returns CDR1 SNHLY and CDR2 FYNNEI. V lost 7 bases and J 4 bases, leaving 10 bases between the germline ends. This CDR3 has 12 amino acids. The CDR3 DNA follows: TGTGCCAGCAAAACAGAAAGCACTGAAGCTTTCTTT. This codes for CASKTESTEAFF.

The V call is TRBV28, the J call TRBJ2-2; 7 bases are a match to TRBD1. There are 14 residues in the CDR3. V trimming: 5 bases; J trimming: 5 bases; junction bases outside the gene matches: 5. Per the germline V gene, CDR1 is MDHEN and CDR2 is SYDVKM. The CDR3 DNA reads as TGTGCCAGCAGTAACCGGGACAGAACCGGGGAGCTGTTTTTT. The encoded protein is CASSNRDRTGELFF.

V gene TRBV24-1 combines with J gene TRBJ2-1; 7 bases map to TRBD2. The CDR3 runs to 15 residues. J gave up 2 bases and V 5 bases, and 5 bases lay outside the gene matches. CDR1 and CDR2 from the germline V gene are KGHDR and SFDVKD. The CDR3, as DNA: TGTGCCACCAGTGGTGGAAGCGGGGCCTACAATGAGCAGTTCTTC. It encodes CATSGGSGAYNEQFF.